This T cell receptor beta chain comes out of a study of blood T cell repertoires in COVID-19 (dated by TCRdb to the early 2020s). With respect to the entire study: Samples covering the acute and convalescent phases of COVID-19 were provided by collaborators in the United States, Italy and Spain. HLA class I and class II types, where available, came from metadata supplied by the sample provider rather than from assay-based typing. Nearly every sample came with metadata listing a de-identified subject ID, COVID-19 status, age in years and sex. The prospective study material was composed of cDNA or gDNA derived from T cells, B-cell-depleted T cells, or PBMCs. The dataset comprised deeply sampled blood TCRbeta repertoires from subjects exposed to, actively infected with, or recovered from COVID-19. Samples came from the ongoing ImmuneRACE study (first 160 participants) plus 1,254 subjects from 6 global collaborators. A freely available public database, intended as a resource for researchers studying the immune response to SARS-CoV-2, is where the repertoires were released. Overall study results and their limits: Clinical and demographic metadata were provided uncurated, with the amount varying by source and participant.

Participants in the prospective study were enrolled through a virtual design, were aged roughly 18 to 95 years, and lived in some 24 United States geographic areas. In the prospective study, participants were assigned to cohorts based on the clinical history participants reported in a screening survey and a study questionnaire. Recovered participants in ImmuneRACE Cohort 3 were defined as having two consecutive negative NP/OP PCR tests, clearance from a healthcare professional, or resolution of symptoms. In the prospective study, whole blood, serum and a nasopharyngeal or oropharyngeal swab were collected from each participant by mobile phlebotomists. Prospective study participants could optionally give additional blood draws and questionnaires over an approximately two-month period. Prospective study blood samples were shipped either frozen or at room temperature before DNA extraction. TCRbeta CDR3 regions were amplified from genomic DNA using the immunoSEQ Assay, a bias-controlled multiplex PCR. In the source study's methods: The number of nucleated cells in each sample was estimated by amplification of reference gene primers within the assay. To quantify the absolute abundance of each unique TCRbeta CDR3 rearrangement, sequence reads were collapsed and filtered. For each sample, productive Simpson clonality was calculated as the square root of Simpson's diversity index over productive rearrangements. This immuneACCESS table, as held by TCRdb, lists in-frame sequences with V and J called but not all clones. Of the missing ones, under half trace to an unresolved V gene in checked studies; the others have no known cause. V, J and clone size are taken as reported in that table, and D and trimming were inferred from the DNA itself. The sample table contains some 300,000 clones; only one count was recorded for roughly nine tenths of them. The ten most abundant clones make up just under 9.5% of the sample.

The CDR3 starts with the cysteine, ends with the phenylalanine, and has 16 residues. The read is trimmed to its CDR3 DNA, 48 bases read in frame from base 1. As encoded in the germline V gene, CDR1 is SQVTM while CDR2 is ANQGSEA. The trim is 6 bases for V and 5 bases for J, with a gap of 22 bases between the germline ends. Points on this clone: No antigen is known for it. No much larger clonotype is one base removed from it; base qualities were not supplied.

The chain is made from TRBV29-1 and TRBJ2-2; matching of 7 bases hints at TRBD2 as the D gene. The sample comprised PBMCs or T cells enriched from blood (not recorded which). This clonotype originated in a woman aged 30 to 39 who had recovered from COVID-19. The CDR3 protein: CSVDLSLGRGTGELFF. At the DNA level, the sequence is TGCAGCGTAGACCTTTCTTTAGGGAGGGGGACCGGGGAGCTGTTTTTT.